The clone carrying this T cell receptor beta chain came up once. Its antigen is currently unknown. Produced via immunoSEQ multiplex PCR; TCRdb's table is partial and in-frame only. The data show roughly 150,000 clones, approximately 86% seen once. This sample is part of a study of T cell responses to AZD1222 COVID-19 vaccine. Regarding the study as a whole: Every sample of the repertoires postdated the peak T cell response.

V gave up 5 bases and J gave up 2 bases; unmatched junction bases: 14. The CDR3 loop spans 17 amino acids. From germline, CDR1 is LNHDA and CDR2 SQIVND (reference sequence). This specimen consisted of peripheral blood, obtained after recovery from COVID-19. The chain joins TRBV19 to TRBJ2-7; 8 positions agree with TRBD1. This clonotype was sampled from an adult who had recovered from COVID-19. CDR3 DNA sequence: TGTGCCAGTAGTGCCAACATTGTGGGGACAGGAACCTACGAGCAGTACTTC. Amino acid sequence: CASSANIVGTGTYEQYF.